This entry is about one TCR beta chain. No antigen is known for it. The entirety of the isolated RNA underwent reverse transcription, so expressed TCRB transcripts were sequenced. The average read count of naive, central memory and regulatory T cell samples was some 3.9 million. Data came from immunoSEQ multiplex PCR; TCRdb stores just in-frame clones and leaves some out. The sample lists more than 300,000 clones; about a tenth were seen once. This entry is derived from a study of beta chain features in type 1 diabetes. General observations from the study: Relative to healthy donors, patients appeared to have naive, central memory and Treg TCRB repertoires that were more similar. Moderate but significant shortening of TCRB CDR3s was recorded in all four CD4+ subsets from Type 1 diabetes patients. In these data, an HLA type influence on TCRB rearrangement remained unresolved.

Deletions cut 2 bases from V and 2 bases from J, with 21 bases between. This CDR3 comprises 17 residues. Germline CDR1 and CDR2: GTSNPN and SVGIG (reference sequence). Sequencing used central memory CD4+ T cells from blood. V and J are TRBV30 and TRBJ2-5, with D perhaps being TRBD1 or TRBD2 (5 bases each). The clonotype comes from a man aged 25-45 years with type 1 diabetes. CDR3 amino acids: CAWSIGSVGVSQETQYF. CDR3 nucleotide sequence: TGTGCCTGGAGTATCGGTTCTGTGGGGGTCTCTCAAGAGACCCAGTACTTC. The complete variable domain, with remaining parts taken from reference TRBV30 and TRBJ2-5, reads SQTIHQWPATLVQPVGSPLSLECTVEGTSNPNLYWYRQAAGRGLQLLFYSVGIGQISSEVPQNLSASRPQDRQFILSSKKLLLSDSGFYLCAWSIGSVGVSQETQYFGPGTRLLVL.